This is a list of T cell receptor beta chains from one sample in a study of Ad26.COV2.S vaccination and SARS-CoV-2 variants. The data were produced by immunoSEQ multiplex PCR, yet TCRdb's version contains in-frame clones alone and is incomplete. The table lists approximately 420,000 clones, more than 85% of them singletons. The material sequenced was peripheral blood, taken in a trial of Ad26.COV2.S vaccine versus placebo. Every receptor here comes from a person aged 18-65 years who received the Ad26.COV2.S COVID-19 vaccine or a placebo. CDR3s include the opening cysteine and the closing phenylalanine or tryptophan. D genes are given only for firm matches. Expanded clones are given a class, and other clones once, few, many or no size at all.

J: TRBJ2-1; D: -; V: TRBV6-6; size: -; CDR3: CASSPLGLPRSYNEQFF; DNA: TGTGCCAGCAGTCCTCTGGGACTCCCTAGGTCCTACAATGAGCAGTTCTTC
J: TRBJ2-5; D: -; V: TRBV5-4; size: -; CDR3: CASSSRGQETQYF; DNA: TGTGCCAGCAGCAGTAGGGGGCAAGAGACCCAGTACTTC
J: TRBJ2-2; D: -; V: TRBV15; size: -; CDR3: CATSRPPAFTGELFF; DNA: TGTGCCACCAGCAGACCGCCCGCCTTCACCGGGGAGCTGTTTTTT
J: TRBJ2-7; D: TRBD1; V: TRBV28; size: -; CDR3: CASHNLGAGGSYEQYF; DNA: TGTGCCAGCCATAACCTAGGGGCAGGGGGATCCTACGAGCAGTACTTC
J: TRBJ1-2; D: -; V: TRBV5-4; size: -; CDR3: CASSFSANYGYTF; DNA: TGTGCCAGCAGCTTTTCGGCAAACTATGGCTACACCTTC
J: TRBJ1-2; D: TRBD1; V: TRBV6-6; size: -; CDR3: CASSPTLGQGGYGYTF; DNA: TGTGCCAGCAGTCCAACACTTGGACAGGGAGGCTATGGCTACACCTTC
J: TRBJ1-4; D: -; V: TRBV11-2; size: -; CDR3: CASSLESLEKLFF; DNA: TGTGCCAGCAGCTTAGAAAGCTTGGAAAAACTGTTTTTT
J: TRBJ2-5; D: TRBD2; V: TRBV10-3; size: -; CDR3: CAISDTSGGAGETQYF; DNA: TGTGCCATCAGCGATACTAGCGGGGGGGCCGGGGAGACCCAGTACTTC
J: TRBJ2-5; D: -; V: TRBV10-3; size: -; CDR3: CAIREGGGETQYF; DNA: TGTGCCATCAGAGAGGGAGGAGGGGAGACCCAGTACTTC
J: TRBJ1-2; D: -; V: TRBV7-8; size: -; CDR3: CASSFGGYYGYTF; DNA: TGTGCCAGCAGCTTTGGGGGTTACTATGGCTACACCTTC
J: TRBJ1-2; D: TRBD1; V: TRBV5-6; size: -; CDR3: CASSLGVGTGLYGYTF; DNA: TGTGCCAGCAGCTTGGGGGTAGGGACAGGCCTCTATGGCTACACCTTC
J: TRBJ1-6; D: -; V: TRBV13; size: many; CDR3: CASSPQGGNSPLHF; DNA: TGTGCCAGCAGCCCCCAGGGTGGAAATTCACCCCTCCACTTT
J: TRBJ2-7; D: -; V: TRBV3-1/TRBV3-2; size: -; CDR3: CASSQEAGGLYEQYF; DNA: TGTGCCAGCAGCCAAGAAGCAGGGGGGCTCTACGAGCAGTACTTC
J: TRBJ2-7; D: -; V: TRBV13; size: -; CDR3: CASRRKGSDYEQYF; DNA: TGTGCCAGCAGACGGAAGGGTTCGGACTACGAGCAGTACTTC
J: TRBJ2-6; D: -; V: TRBV11-2; size: -; CDR3: CASTVGGTNVLTF; DNA: TGTGCCAGCACCGTCGGGGGAACCAACGTCCTGACTTTC
J: TRBJ1-2; D: -; V: TRBV4-2; size: few; CDR3: CASSPRDVYGYTF; DNA: TGTGCCAGCAGCCCCCGGGACGTCTATGGCTACACCTTC
J: TRBJ1-1; D: -; V: TRBV13; size: -; CDR3: CASSAGGINTEAFF; DNA: TGTGCCAGCAGCGCCGGAGGGATAAACACTGAAGCTTTCTTT
J: TRBJ2-1; D: TRBD2; V: TRBV7-6; size: -; CDR3: CASSLDIASGKDNEQFF; DNA: TGTGCCAGCAGCTTAGATATCGCTAGCGGAAAAGACAATGAGCAGTTCTTC
J: TRBJ2-2; D: -; V: TRBV7-6; size: -; CDR3: CASSPGPLVGELFF; DNA: TGTGCCAGCAGCCCGGGCCCTCTAGTCGGGGAGCTGTTTTTT
J: TRBJ2-5; D: TRBD1; V: TRBV19; size: -; CDR3: CASSTTGPGETQYF; DNA: TGTGCCAGTAGTACGACAGGGCCAGGAGAGACCCAGTACTTC
J: TRBJ1-2; D: TRBD1; V: TRBV2; size: -; CDR3: CASSEFGTGLYGYTF; DNA: TGTGCCAGCAGTGAATTTGGGACAGGCCTCTATGGCTACACCTTC
J: TRBJ1-1; D: -; V: TRBV27; size: -; CDR3: CASSSPAGRAFF; DNA: TGTGCCAGCAGTTCCCCCGCCGGGCGGGCTTTCTTT
J: TRBJ2-1; D: -; V: TRBV7-9; size: -; CDR3: CASTVLAARSEQFF; DNA: TGTGCCAGCACCGTACTAGCTGCTCGTAGTGAGCAGTTCTTC
J: TRBJ2-7; D: -; V: TRBV19; size: -; CDR3: CATSTRAVPYEQYF; DNA: TGTGCCACCTCAACGAGGGCCGTTCCCTACGAGCAGTACTTC
J: TRBJ2-7; D: -; V: TRBV6-2/TRBV6-3; size: -; CDR3: CASSPKSPGRAGYEQYF; DNA: TGTGCCAGCAGCCCCAAGAGCCCGGGACGCGCTGGGTACGAGCAGTACTTC
J: TRBJ1-2; D: TRBD1; V: TRBV5-1; size: -; CDR3: CASSSYRQGSGGYTF; DNA: TGCGCCAGCAGCTCCTACCGACAGGGCAGCGGCGGCTACACCTTC
J: TRBJ1-1; D: -; V: TRBV5-5; size: -; CDR3: CASSLLSGHTEAFF; DNA: TGTGCCAGCAGCTTGCTGTCCGGCCACACTGAAGCTTTCTTT
J: TRBJ2-1; D: -; V: TRBV3-1/TRBV3-2; size: -; CDR3: CASSQGSRGGNEQFF; DNA: TGTGCCAGCAGCCAAGGGAGTAGGGGGGGGAATGAGCAGTTCTTC
J: TRBJ1-1; D: TRBD1; V: TRBV5-1; size: once; CDR3: CASRLSTGLNTEAFF; DNA: TGCGCCAGCAGGTTGTCGACAGGGCTGAACACTGAAGCTTTCTTT
J: TRBJ2-1; D: -; V: TRBV11-2; size: -; CDR3: CASSLARNNEQFF; DNA: TGTGCCAGCAGCTTAGCTCGGAACAATGAGCAGTTCTTC
J: TRBJ1-1; D: -; V: TRBV7-8; size: -; CDR3: CASSAEQRPIAEAFF; DNA: TGTGCCAGCAGCGCCGAACAGAGGCCCATCGCTGAAGCTTTCTTT
J: TRBJ1-5; D: TRBD1; V: TRBV5-1; size: -; CDR3: CASSLSGQGNQPQHF; DNA: TGCGCCAGCAGCTTGAGTGGACAGGGAAATCAGCCCCAGCATTTT
J: TRBJ2-7; D: -; V: TRBV19; size: -; CDR3: CASSIGPGGGGEQYF; DNA: TGTGCCAGTAGTATAGGCCCAGGAGGGGGCGGCGAGCAGTACTTC
J: TRBJ1-1; D: -; V: TRBV19; size: once; CDR3: CASSITAGDGTEAFF; DNA: TGTGCCAGTAGTATTACAGCAGGGGACGGCACTGAAGCTTTCTTT
J: TRBJ2-7; D: -; V: TRBV3-1/TRBV3-2; size: -; CDR3: CASSQLRDTMVEQYF; DNA: TGTGCCAGCAGCCAACTGAGGGACACCATGGTCGAGCAGTACTTC
J: TRBJ2-7; D: -; V: TRBV6-5; size: -; CDR3: CASSQQLGYEQYF; DNA: TGTGCCAGCAGTCAGCAGTTGGGCTACGAGCAGTACTTC
J: TRBJ1-2; D: -; V: TRBV12-3/TRBV12-4; size: -; CDR3: CASSLVDGYTF; DNA: TGTGCCAGCAGCCTCGTTGATGGCTACACCTTC
J: TRBJ2-7; D: -; V: TRBV6-5; size: -; CDR3: CASSPAPGYEQYF; DNA: TGTGCCAGCAGCCCCGCCCCGGGATACGAGCAGTACTTC
J: TRBJ1-1; D: -; V: TRBV15; size: -; CDR3: CATSRSRDTEAFF; DNA: TGTGCCACCAGCAGATCCCGCGACACTGAAGCTTTCTTT
J: TRBJ1-6; D: -; V: TRBV7-2; size: -; CDR3: CASSLEFGPYSPLHF; DNA: TGTGCCAGCAGCCTTGAGTTCGGGCCATATTCACCCCTCCACTTT
J: TRBJ1-4; D: -; V: TRBV27; size: -; CDR3: CASRGAGENEKLFF; DNA: TGTGCCAGCAGGGGCGCGGGGGAAAATGAAAAACTGTTTTTT
J: TRBJ2-4; D: TRBD1; V: TRBV6-2/TRBV6-3; size: -; CDR3: CASSSYKGAADIQYF; DNA: TGTGCCAGCAGTTCGTACAAGGGGGCCGCGGACATTCAGTACTTC
J: TRBJ2-7; D: TRBD1; V: TRBV5-6; size: -; CDR3: CASSLEGQVYEQYF; DNA: TGTGCCAGCAGCTTGGAAGGACAGGTCTACGAGCAGTACTTC
J: TRBJ1-5; D: -; V: TRBV15; size: -; CDR3: CATSRDLGENQPQHF; DNA: TGTGCCACCAGCAGAGACTTAGGGGAAAATCAGCCCCAGCATTTT
J: TRBJ1-5; D: -; V: TRBV4-3; size: -; CDR3: CASSQLSGQPQHF; DNA: TGCGCCAGCAGCCAGTTAAGCGGTCAGCCCCAGCATTTT
J: TRBJ2-1; D: -; V: TRBV20-1; size: few; CDR3: CSASSDSGYNEQFF; DNA: TGCAGTGCTAGTTCGGACTCAGGGTACAATGAGCAGTTCTTC
J: TRBJ1-2; D: TRBD1; V: TRBV5-4; size: -; CDR3: CASTTGTGGADYGYTF; DNA: TGTGCCAGCACCACCGGGACAGGGGGCGCGGACTATGGCTACACCTTC
J: TRBJ1-5; D: TRBD1; V: TRBV18; size: -; CDR3: CASSPDRGRGRNQPQHF; DNA: TGTGCCAGCTCACCGGACAGGGGGCGCGGTCGCAATCAGCCCCAGCATTTT
J: TRBJ1-6; D: -; V: TRBV6-4; size: -; CDR3: CASSLGYNSPLHF; DNA: TGTGCCAGCAGCCTCGGATATAATTCACCCCTCCACTTT
J: TRBJ1-2; D: -; V: TRBV7-2; size: -; CDR3: CASSPDWGYGYTF; DNA: TGTGCCAGCAGCCCAGATTGGGGCTATGGCTACACCTTC
J: TRBJ1-5; D: -; V: TRBV6-1; size: few; CDR3: CASSALVVRGVSNQPQHF; DNA: TGTGCCAGCAGTGCCCTTGTTGTGCGAGGAGTTAGCAATCAGCCCCAGCATTTT
J: TRBJ2-5; D: TRBD2; V: TRBV13; size: -; CDR3: CASSPRLAGKKETQYF; DNA: TGTGCCAGCAGCCCACGACTAGCGGGGAAAAAAGAGACCCAGTACTTC
J: TRBJ2-7; D: -; V: TRBV20-1; size: -; CDR3: CSARADYEQYF; DNA: TGCAGTGCTAGAGCAGACTACGAGCAGTACTTC
J: TRBJ1-2; D: -; V: TRBV10-3; size: -; CDR3: CAISDGFGRFRVSGGYTF; DNA: TGTGCCATCAGTGATGGGTTCGGGCGTTTTCGCGTTTCGGGAGGCTACACCTTC
J: TRBJ1-1; D: TRBD1; V: TRBV19; size: -; CDR3: CASSPSDRAGTEAFF; DNA: TGTGCCAGTAGCCCGAGTGACAGGGCGGGCACTGAAGCTTTCTTT
J: TRBJ2-7; D: TRBD1; V: TRBV6-1; size: -; CDR3: CASSEYPGTEYEQYF; DNA: TGTGCCAGCAGTGAATACCCCGGGACAGAATACGAGCAGTACTTC
J: TRBJ1-6; D: TRBD1; V: TRBV18; size: -; CDR3: CASSPQGQGALYNSPLHF; DNA: TGTGCCAGCTCACCCCAAGGACAGGGGGCCCTCTATAATTCACCCCTCCACTTT